This paragraph covers one T cell receptor (beta chain) sequence. There is no known antigen for this receptor. The input lacks base qualities; no much larger clone sits a single base away. This entry is derived from a study of T cell repertoires in ileal Crohn's disease (dated by TCRdb to about 2019). In the study overall: The median duration of disease was 7.5 to 9.5 years, and at the time of surgery roughly 36% of patients were active smokers. All patients had surgery for a complication: stricturing disease in 61% and penetrating disease in approximately 39%. Roughly half of the patients were given postoperative therapy, with under 13 receiving thiopurines and roughly 20 receiving anti-TNF agents. Endoscopic postoperative recurrence was defined by a Rutgeerts score above i0. A total of roughly 170 mucosal samples from 57 patients were sequenced, collected from several sites on the surgical specimen and at postoperative endoscopy. The study was conducted in parallel with a multicentre cohort built to find predictors of early endoscopic recurrence after ileocolonic resection. TCR repertoire analysis was performed in around 57 Crohn's disease patients drawn from a prospective multicentre cohort. What the research found in general, with its limitations: A significantly higher proportion of clonal expansions was observed in active smokers at surgery than in non-smokers (about 25% vs 20%, p=0.02). Mucosal CD4 and CD8 T cells were sorted and sequenced only in a subgroup of patients, the size of which was not stated. Sorted CD8 T cells carried more high-frequency clones than CD4 T cells, suggesting mucosal expansions were mainly CD8. Endoscopic recurrence was found to be associated with higher high-frequency clone percentages at surgery, and recurrence was observed in all patients with clonality above 26.8% (18/57).

Around 0.45 micrograms of biopsy DNA per sample were submitted for commercial TCRB immunosequencing. Adaptive Biotechnology amplified the CDR3 regions from genomic DNA with a two-step multiplex PCR designed to control amplification bias. In the first PCR, primers covered every V and J gene segment, and in the second PCR, barcodes and Illumina adapters were added. CDR3 libraries were sequenced using an Illumina instrument. Per the authors' processing: The analysis drew on both the pipelines supplied by the vendor and custom analysis of the raw data in R/Bioconductor running R version 3.3.0. Clonality, which ranges from 0 to 1, was calculated as the inverse of the normalised Shannon entropy across all productive clones. High-frequency clones were defined as the share of the repertoire taken up by the top 100 clones, keeping only clones that passed a 95% confidence test. Overlap between samples was measured with the Morisita-Horn index, while repertoire diversity was measured with the Simpson index. Imported from immuneACCESS, the table was reduced by TCRdb to in-frame sequences with V and J called. These copies leave out some clones; in studies compared against another copy, an unresolved V gene accounts for under half, and the cause of the remainder is not known. V and J calls plus clone size are reproduced from that table; the DNA served to infer D and trimming. The sample table shows about 17,000 clones, and less than 65% are seen once. The ten largest clones capture roughly 6.5% of the sample.

From the cysteine through the phenylalanine, the CDR3 covers 16 amino acids. Only the CDR3 portion is preserved as DNA: 48 bases, with reading frame beginning at the first base. V is clipped by 0 bases and J by 0 bases, and the sequence between their germline boundaries is 10 bases long. Looking up the germline V gene yields CDR1 MGHRA and CDR2 YSYEKL. Adults with ileal or ileocolonic Crohn's disease for whom ileocolonic resection was indicated were considered eligible. Whole ileal mucosal biopsies were stored frozen at -80°C before DNA extraction. Genomic DNA was isolated from frozen whole biopsies using a TRizol-based method, and the DNA was quantified with a NanoDrop 2000 spectrophotometer.

The source is an adult with Crohn's disease. The sequenced sample was ileal tissue. The sequence joins TRBV4-1 to TRBJ2-3, and possibly TRBD2, on 5 matching bases. The CDR3 loop reads CASSQDRLASTDTQYF. The DNA is as follows: TGCGCCAGCAGCCAAGATCGGCTAGCTAGCACAGATACGCAGTATTTT.